The present TCR beta chain was sequenced within a study of T cells in Graves' hyperthyroidism and ophthalmopathy. For the study at large: Peripheral blood sampling occurred at initial diagnosis, before any treatment.

The trim removed 3 bases at V and 6 bases at J, leaving 5 bases unmatched. Germline CDR1 and CDR2: SGHTA and FQGNSA. CDR3 length: 13 residues. Clinical symptoms, serum thyroxine and TRAb, thyroid ultrasound and orbital computed tomography together formed the diagnostic basis. Isolation of PBMCs was performed on around 9.4 ml fresh peripheral blood. Amplification yielded TCR beta CDR3 regions, with RNA transcripts as the source. HTBI primers were used for first-round RT-PCR of the TCR CDR3. MiXCR, applied by TCRdb to the multiplex PCR reads, yields one record per CDR3 protein. The sample lists about 700,000 distinct CDR3 sequences, approximately 15% occurring once.

The sample taken for sequencing was blood. The chain recombines TRBV7-2 with TRBJ2-7; 7 nucleotides align to TRBD1. This TCR was recovered from a woman aged 18-29 years with Graves' hyperthyroidism. DNA of the CDR3: TGTGCCAGCAGCTTCGACAGGGTAGCCGAGCAGTACTTC. This sequence encodes CASSFDRVAEQYF.